This T cell receptor (beta chain) was sequenced for a study of T-cell memory formation after mild COVID-19. This clonotype was counted ten times or more. Its antigen is unknown. TCRdb processed the 5' RACE reads anew with MiXCR; each CDR3 protein has one entry. The repertoire includes more than 25,000 distinct CDR3 sequences, around 6.8% of them detected once, and over 12% sits in the top ten. Study findings and constraints: Several responding clones turned up in pre-infection memory, indicating that cross-reactive memory may have taken part. Clones that shrank (day 15 to 85) were balanced CD4/CD8, whereas later expanders leaned CD4+.

Sample: PBMCs or a T cell subset sorted from them (not recorded which). The receptor was derived from an adult woman who had mild COVID-19 (a few samples of this study predate the infection). Cell type and time point are not known.

The CDR3 bases are TGTGCCAGCAGTTCAGACGGGAACACCGGGGAGCTGTTTTTT. Amino acids: CASSSDGNTGELFF. V is TRBV6-4 and J is TRBJ2-2; D is uncertain. There are 14 residues in the CDR3. Germline V gene lookup returns CDR1 MRHNA and CDR2 SNTAGT. Trimming removed 5 bases at V and 1 base at J, with 8 bases between.